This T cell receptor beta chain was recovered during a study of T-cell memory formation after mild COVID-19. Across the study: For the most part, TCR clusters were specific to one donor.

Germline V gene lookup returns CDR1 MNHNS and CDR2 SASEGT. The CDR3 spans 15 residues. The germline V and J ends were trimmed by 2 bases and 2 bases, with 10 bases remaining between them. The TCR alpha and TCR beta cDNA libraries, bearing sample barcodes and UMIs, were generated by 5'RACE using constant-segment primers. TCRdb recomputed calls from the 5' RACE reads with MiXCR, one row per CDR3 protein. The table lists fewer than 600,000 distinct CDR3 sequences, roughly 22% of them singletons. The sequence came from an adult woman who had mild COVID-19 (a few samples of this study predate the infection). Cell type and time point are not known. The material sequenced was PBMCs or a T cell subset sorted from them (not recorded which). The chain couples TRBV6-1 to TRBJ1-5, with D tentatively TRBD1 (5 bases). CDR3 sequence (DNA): TGTGCCAGCAGTGAACAGGGAGTTGGCAATCAGCCCCAGCATTTT. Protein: CASSEQGVGNQPQHF.